A selection of T cell receptor beta chains follows, all from one sample in a study of brain T cells in children with intractable seizures. The data were produced by immunoSEQ multiplex PCR, yet TCRdb's version contains in-frame clones alone and is incomplete. The sample consists of a few hundred thousand clones, over 90% of them appearing once. The source was peripheral blood, collected more than 4 months after surgery. These receptors all stem from a boy under two years old with tuberous sclerosis and intractable seizures. CDR3s include the opening cysteine and the closing phenylalanine or tryptophan. The D gene is left open where the match is weak.

TGTGCCAGCACCCTAACCCCAGACAGATCCTATGGCTACACCTTC | CASTLTPDRSYGYTF | TRBJ1-2 | TRBV6-5 | .
TGTGCCAGCAGCTTCCCCGGCGGGTACGAGCAGTACTTC | CASSFPGGYEQYF | TRBJ2-7 | TRBV7-9 | .
TGTGCCAGCAGGTCGACAGGGAGGGATGGCTACACCTTC | CASRSTGRDGYTF | TRBJ1-2 | TRBV2 | TRBD1
TGTGCCAGCAGTCCCCTGAGGGGGTTAGAGCAGTTCTTC | CASSPLRGLEQFF | TRBJ2-1 | TRBV12-3/TRBV12-4 | .
TGTGCCAGCAGTGAAGGGGACAGGGGGTTTTTGGAGACCCAGTACTTC | CASSEGDRGFLETQYF | TRBJ2-5 | TRBV6-1 | TRBD1
TGTGCCAGCAGCCCCGGGCCTAGCTCCTACAATGAGCAGTTCTTC | CASSPGPSSYNEQFF | TRBJ2-1 | TRBV7-2 | .
TGTGCCAGCTTCAGAGGGGGTCGTAGTTCCTACAATGAGCAGTTCTTC | CASFRGGRSSYNEQFF | TRBJ2-1 | TRBV27 | .
TGTGCCAGCAGTTTGGTCAGCGGCGGGGAGCTGTTTTTT | CASSLVSGGELFF | TRBJ2-2 | TRBV12-3/TRBV12-4 | .
TGCGCCAGCAGCCATTTATCACGGGGGGGAACGAACACCGGGGAGCTGTTTTTT | CASSHLSRGGTNTGELFF | TRBJ2-2 | TRBV4-1 | TRBD2
TGTGCCAGCAGCCTTGGTACCTACGAGCAGTACTTC | CASSLGTYEQYF | TRBJ2-7 | TRBV3-1/TRBV3-2 | .
TGTGCCTCCGCCGGAGGGAACACTGAAGCTTTCTTT | CASAGGNTEAFF | TRBJ1-1 | TRBV7-9 | .
TGTGCCAGTAGCTTCAAAAGAAAGGGGGCCAATGAGCAGTTCTTC | CASSFKRKGANEQFF | TRBJ2-1 | TRBV19 | TRBD1
TGCGCCAGCAGCCAGGTTTCCCCGTACGAGCAGTACTTC | CASSQVSPYEQYF | TRBJ2-7 | TRBV4-1 | .
. | CTSSQPWAGGTDTQYF | TRBJ2-3 | TRBV1 | .
TGTGCCAGCAGCGCCGGGTATTCACCCCTCCACTTT | CASSAGYSPLHF | TRBJ1-6 | TRBV28 | .
TGTGCCAGCAGTCCACAAAGGACTCCCGTAATGAGCTCCTATAATTCACCCCTCCACTTT | CASSPQRTPVMSSYNSPLHF | TRBJ1-6 | TRBV6-6 | .
TGTGCCAGCAGCCAAGCTACCGCCGGGGGCTACACCTTC | CASSQATAGGYTF | TRBJ1-2 | TRBV3-1/TRBV3-2 | .
TGTGCCAGCAGTTTGACCGCGGGGGGAGATACGCAGTATTTT | CASSLTAGGDTQYF | TRBJ2-3 | TRBV27 | TRBD2
TGTGCCAGCAGTGAGCGGGAGGGCTCCTACAATGAGCAGTTCTTC | CASSEREGSYNEQFF | TRBJ2-1 | TRBV6-1 | TRBD2
TGTGCCAGCCGACAGGGGGTCGCTGAAGCTTTCTTT | CASRQGVAEAFF | TRBJ1-1 | TRBV19 | TRBD1